This entry features one TCR beta chain sequence. TCRdb reprocessed the 5' RACE reads via MiXCR and lists one record per CDR3 protein. The sample yields around 35,000 distinct CDR3 sequences, around 8% seen once. This sample is drawn from a study of T-cell memory formation after mild COVID-19. This CDR3 comprises 15 residues. J lost 9 bases, V lost 4 bases, and 13 bases had no gene match. Germline V gene sequence: CDR1 LGHDT, CDR2 YNNKEL (reference sequence). This clonotype originated in a man between 18 and 29 years old who had mild COVID-19 (a few samples of this study predate the infection). Cell type and time point are not known. Sequencing used PBMCs or a T cell subset sorted from them (not recorded which). This rearrangement joins TRBV3-1 to TRBJ2-7, with 9 bases lining up with TRBD1. The CDR3 DNA reads TGTGCCAGCAGCCCCTGGGACAGGGATCCATCAAGGCAGTACTTC. Its protein product is CASSPWDRDPSRQYF.